In its sample, the clone carrying this TCR beta chain was seen a few times. The antigen is not known. This specimen belongs to a study of cytomegalovirus exposure and HLA in healthy donors. General study findings and limits: Compared with the approximately 680-donor mean, an Asian-associated ancestry cluster reportedly had fewer N-insertions, according to a later analysis. When presence/absence was analysed, sequencing depth was taken to be roughly uniform across donors. No immune exposure information besides CMV serostatus was available. Under 20,000 TCR beta sequences were associated with HLA alleles at 0.05 false discovery rate in a later analysis.

This CDR3 comprises 14 residues. Per the germline V gene, CDR1 is LNHDA and CDR2 is SQIVND (reference sequence). V trimming: 7 bases; J trimming: 5 bases; junction bases outside the gene matches: 8. The PCR was carried out with 60 Vbeta primers and 13 Jbeta primers. Produced via immunoSEQ multiplex PCR; TCRdb's table is partial and in-frame only. The sample lists around 130,000 clones; about 70% were seen once. Sequencing used PBMCs. This TCR came from a woman aged 55-69 years in good health and CMV-seropositive. This chain joins TRBV19 and TRBJ1-2; 9 nucleotides line up with TRBD1. This CDR3 is CASTQDRGGYGYTF. CDR3 DNA: TGTGCCAGTACCCAGGACAGGGGAGGGTATGGCTACACCTTC.